Sequencing of this TCR beta chain was carried out in a study of T cell repertoires in cytomegalovirus infection. Broader study findings: Clonotypes of TCR beta that were HLA-C-restricted and CMV-specific dominated the ex vivo response.

Note on this clonotype: What it binds is not known.

This CDR3 spans 21 amino acids. Germline lookup yields CDR1 LGHNA and CDR2 YNFKEQ. Trimming removed 2 bases from V and 3 bases from J, with 32 bases in between. A single record per CDR3 protein comes from TCRdb applying MiXCR to the reads. The sample lists 750,000 to 950,000 distinct CDR3 sequences, roughly 28% seen once, with roughly 13% in the top ten. The origin of this receptor is a human donor in good health (CMV status not recorded). Some clones in this sample may be carry-over from other donors' samples. The source was cultured CD8+ T cells from PBMCs, collected from culture after CMV antigen stimulation. This sequence joins TRBV4-2 and TRBJ2-7; maybe TRBD2 (5 bases). CDR3 in DNA: TGTGCCAGCAGCCAACCAACCCGTGCCGTTGCGGGTAACCCCCCGGGCTACGAGCAGTACTTC. Its protein product is CASSQPTRAVAGNPPGYEQYF.